These 30 T cell receptor beta chains originate from one sample sequenced in a study of T cell responses to AZD1222 COVID-19 vaccine. TCRdb's copy holds only in-frame clones and misses some; the assay was immunoSEQ multiplex PCR. Of 40,000 to 60,000 clones listed, roughly 85% are singletons. The sequencing here drew on peripheral blood, taken 28 days after the second AZD1222 dose. These receptors were collected from an adult who received the AZD1222 COVID-19 vaccine.

This clone was seen more than once but under ten times. The rearrangement links TRBV30 to TRBJ2-3; D gene uncertain. Trimming removed 1 base at V and 7 bases at J, with 12 bases between. The germline V gene encodes CDR1 GTSNPN and CDR2 SVGIG (reference sequence). There are 13 residues in the CDR3. For the CDR3, the DNA is TGTGCCTGGAGTGACGGAGCAGCAAATACGCAGTATTTT. Translating it yields CAWSDGAANTQYF.

The V call is TRBV14, the J call TRBJ1-1; D is possibly TRBD1 (5 bases). The CDR3 has 17 residues. From germline, CDR1 is SGHDN and CDR2 FVKESK. Trimming shortened V by 0 bases and J by 1 base, and 15 bases separated the two germline ends. Here the CDR3 DNA reads TGTGCCAGCAGCCAAGAACATCAGCGGGGCGGGAACACTGAAGCTTTCTTT. Protein sequence: CASSQEHQRGGNTEAFF. Full variable domain (rest looked up from reference TRBV14 and TRBJ1-1): EAGVTQFPSHSVIEKGQTVTLRCDPISGHDNLYWYRRVMGKEIKFLLHFVKESKQDESGMPNNRFLAERTGGTYSTLKVQPAELEDSGVYFCASSQEHQRGGNTEAFFGQGTRLTVV.

The V call is TRBV11-3, the J call TRBJ1-1; a weak D match, TRBD1 (5 bases). The CDR3 length is 14 residues. The V end was cut by 4 bases, the J end by 1 base, with 10 bases between. Per the germline V gene, CDR1 is SGHNT and CDR2 is YENEEA. CDR3 nucleotide sequence: TGTGCCAGCAGCTACAGCGGGGCGAACACTGAAGCTTTCTTT. It specifies CASSYSGANTEAFF.

The rearrangement links TRBV11-3 to TRBJ2-7; 14 bases are a match to TRBD2. V gave up 0 bases and J gave up 3 bases; unmatched junction bases: 7. This CDR3 comprises 18 residues. CDR1 and CDR2 (germline): SGHNT, YENEEA. The CDR3 region is CASSLDQGGTSGSYEQYF. As DNA, the CDR3 is TGTGCCAGCAGCTTAGATCAGGGCGGGACTAGCGGGAGCTACGAGCAGTACTTC.

The chain uses TRBV7-3 and TRBJ2-3; 9 bases map to TRBD1. Germline lookup yields CDR1 SGHTA and CDR2 FQGTGA. There are 15 residues in the CDR3. J was trimmed by 10 bases and V by 5 bases; bases with no gene match: 13. The CDR3 coding sequence is TGTGCCAGCAGCCCCTCTATGGACAGGGGACGGGCGCAGTATTTT. Residues: CASSPSMDRGRAQYF. The complete variable domain, with remaining parts taken from reference TRBV7-3 and TRBJ2-3, reads GAGVSQTPSNKVTEKGKYVELRCDPISGHTALYWYRQSLGQGPEFLIYFQGTGAADDSGLPNDRFFAVRPEGSVSTLKIQRTERGDSAVYLCASSPSMDRGRAQYFGPGTRLTVL.

This clone has a single count. This rearrangement joins TRBV29-1 to TRBJ2-7; D is unresolved. The CDR3 extends over 13 amino acids. CDR1 SQVTM and CDR2 ANQGSEA come from the germline V gene. V lost 5 bases and J 6 bases, leaving 17 bases between the germline ends. The DNA for the CDR3 is TGCAGCGTTACCCCGGGCGGAATGAGCGAGCAGTACTTC. As protein: CSVTPGGMSEQYF.

The V and J genes are TRBV3-1 (or the pseudogene TRBV3-2) and TRBJ2-5; D is perhaps TRBD2 (5 bases). Germline V CDR1 and CDR2: LGHDT, YNNKEL (reference sequence). Between the trimmed V and J ends, which lost 4 bases and 1 base, there was a span of 10 bases. This CDR3 has 14 amino acids. The CDR3 nucleotides are TGTGCCAGCAGCCCCGGGGTCGCCCAAGAGACCCAGTACTTC. Translating gives CASSPGVAQETQYF.

J is TRBJ2-1 and V is TRBV7-9; D is perhaps TRBD1 (5 bases). The V end was cut by 0 bases, the J end by 4 bases, with 19 bases between. The germline CDR1 and CDR2 sequences are SEHNR and FQNEAQ (reference sequence). This CDR3 contains 18 residues. The CDR3: CASSLAITGDRVYNEQFF. The CDR3 DNA sequence: TGTGCCAGCAGCTTAGCGATAACAGGAGACAGAGTTTACAATGAGCAGTTCTTC.

This chain connects TRBV29-1 to TRBJ2-7, with D unresolved. CDR1 and CDR2 (germline): SQVTM, ANQGSEA. The CDR3 sequence is 12 residues long. Trimming removed 5 bases at V and 3 bases at J, with 11 bases between. CDR3 in DNA: TGCAGCGTTAAGGGATCCGACTACGAGCAGTACTTC. Encoded protein: CSVKGSDYEQYF.

The chain carries TRBV7-9 and TRBJ2-5; possibly TRBD1 for D (6 bases). Trimming cost V 1 base and J 0 bases, with 9 bases left between them. From germline, CDR1 is SEHNR and CDR2 FQNEAQ (reference sequence). CDR3 length: 15 amino acids. This CDR3 reads CASSLVGHHQETQYF. The CDR3 region has the DNA TGTGCCAGCAGCTTAGTGGGACATCACCAAGAGACCCAGTACTTC.

The genes are TRBV19 and TRBJ1-5, with D hard to call. There are 16 residues in the CDR3. Germline V CDR1 and CDR2: LNHDA, SQIVND (reference sequence). Between the trimmed V and J ends, which lost 4 bases and 0 bases, there was a span of 13 bases. The CDR3 bases are TGTGCCAGTAGTAGCGTCTTTGGGAATAGCAATCAGCCCCAGCATTTT. Translating gives CASSSVFGNSNQPQHF.

The V gene is TRBV25-1, the J gene TRBJ2-2, with 11 bases identical to TRBD1. This CDR3 spans 15 amino acids. V shed 3 bases and J 7 bases; nucleotides not matched to a gene: 4. Germline CDR1 and CDR2: MGHDK and SYGVNS. For the CDR3, the DNA is TGTGCCAGCAGTGAGCGGACAGGGGGCAGCGGGGAGCTGTTTTTT. It is translated as CASSERTGGSGELFF.

This chain joins TRBV29-1 and TRBJ1-2, with 7 bases lining up with TRBD1. V lost 6 bases to trimming and J lost 8 bases; unmatched junction nucleotides: 6. This CDR3 spans 11 amino acids. CDR1 and CDR2 (germline): SQVTM, ANQGSEA. The CDR3 region has the DNA TGCAGCGTGGTACAGGGGTCAGGCTACACCTTC. Its protein product is CSVVQGSGYTF.

The V and J genes are TRBV3-1 (or the pseudogene TRBV3-2) and TRBJ2-5; 7 positions match TRBD1. The CDR3 runs 16 residues. CDR1 and CDR2 (germline): LGHDT, YNNKEL (reference sequence). The ends lost 3 bases at V and 0 bases at J; junction bases unmatched: 7. This CDR3 is CASSQNRQGNQETQYF. CDR3 nucleotide sequence: TGTGCCAGCAGCCAGAATAGACAGGGCAACCAAGAGACCCAGTACTTC.

V usage is TRBV27 and J usage is TRBJ2-7; 11 bases fit TRBD1. V lost 3 bases to trimming and J lost 7 bases; unmatched junction nucleotides: 2. Germline V gene lookup returns CDR1 MNHEY and CDR2 SMNVEV (reference sequence). CDR3 length equals 13 residues. DNA of the CDR3: TGTGCCAGCAGTTTTGGGACAGGGGGGGAGCAGTACTTC. Translated: CASSFGTGGEQYF.

The genes are TRBV5-1 and TRBJ2-7; the D gene is possibly TRBD1 (6 bases). Germline loops: CDR1 SGHRS, CDR2 YFSETQ. The CDR3 extends over 13 amino acids. V shed 1 base and J shed 4 bases, with 9 bases lying between them. The CDR3 sequence: CASSLYRAYEQYF. The CDR3, as DNA: TGCGCCAGCAGCTTGTACAGGGCGTACGAGCAGTACTTC. Together with reference TRBV5-1 and TRBJ2-7, the CDR3 gives the full variable domain: KAGVTQTPRYLIKTRGQQVTLSCSPISGHRSVSWYQQTPGQGLQFLFEYFSETQRNKGNFPGRFSGRQFSNSRSEMNVSTLELGDSALYLCASSLYRAYEQYFGPGTRLTVT.

The CDR3 bases are TGTGCCACCACCCAGGGGGTGGACACCGGGGAGCTGTTTTTT. It is translated as CATTQGVDTGELFF. The genes are TRBV24-1 and TRBJ2-2, with 7 positions matching TRBD1. CDR1 and CDR2 (germline): KGHDR, SFDVKD. Trimming took 8 bases from V and 3 from J; bases not matched to a gene: 5. CDR3 length equals 14 residues.

The rearrangement uses TRBV7-9 and TRBJ1-1; D possibly corresponds to TRBD1 (5 bases). The V gene's germline CDR1 is SEHNR and CDR2 FQNEAQ (reference sequence). CDR3 length: 14 amino acids. Trimming removed 2 bases at V and 6 bases at J, with 13 bases between. The CDR3 spells CASSLSGGLPEAFF. The CDR3 DNA reads TGTGCCAGCAGCTTAAGCGGGGGTTTGCCTGAAGCTTTCTTT. The whole variable domain, remainder taken from reference TRBV7-9 and TRBJ1-1, is DTGVSQNPRHKITKRGQNVTFRCDPISEHNRLYWYRQTLGQGPEFLTYFQNEAQLEKSRLLSDRFSAERPKGSFSTLEIQRTEQGDSAMYLCASSLSGGLPEAFFGQGTRLTVV.

The chain joins TRBV2 to TRBJ2-5, with TRBD1 identical over 11 bases. CDR3 size: 14 residues. The V segment lost 7 bases and the J segment 5 bases; nucleotides outside the gene matches: 6. CDR1 and CDR2 from the germline V gene are SNHLY and FYNNEI. DNA for the CDR3: TGTGCCAGCACCCAGGACAGGGGGCGGGAGACCCAGTACTTC. This translates into CASTQDRGRETQYF.

The chain uses TRBV12-3 or TRBV12-4 and TRBJ2-1; possibly TRBD2 for D (5 bases). The CDR3 consists of 13 residues. With 5 bases removed from V and 9 bases from J, the gap between germline ends came to 14 bases. In DNA form, the CDR3 reads TGTGCCAGCAGTCGGGGAATGAATACTGAGCAGTTCTTC. Protein product: CASSRGMNTEQFF.

The chain couples TRBV19 to TRBJ2-7; D not certain. V was trimmed by 4 bases and J by 6 bases, leaving 16 bases between them. Germline assignment: CDR1 LNHDA and CDR2 SQIVND (reference sequence). This CDR3 contains 14 residues. This CDR3 reads CASSTNQHSSEQYF. The DNA of the CDR3 is TGTGCCAGTAGTACCAACCAGCACTCTTCCGAGCAGTACTTC. Full variable domain (missing parts from reference TRBV19 and TRBJ2-7): DGGITQSPKYLFRKEGQNVTLSCEQNLNHDAMYWYRQDPGQGLRLIYYSQIVNDFQKGDIAEGYSVSREKKESFPLTVTSAQKNPTAFYLCASSTNQHSSEQYFGPGTRLTVT.

The rearrangement uses TRBV11-3 and TRBJ2-6, with D hard to call. Germline V CDR1 and CDR2: SGHNT, YENEEA. Trimming shortened V by 0 bases and J by 0 bases, and 12 bases separated the two germline ends. The CDR3 consists of 18 residues. DNA for the CDR3: TGTGCCAGCAGCTTAGATCAACAGAGCCTCTCTGGGGCCAACGTCCTGACTTTC. Translation gives CASSLDQQSLSGANVLTF.

This clone was observed once. The CDR3 nucleotides read TGTGCCAGCAGCTTCAGACAGGGGGGGATCCAAGAGACCCAGTACTTC. It is translated as CASSFRQGGIQETQYF. The V and J genes are TRBV7-2 and TRBJ2-5, with 9 bases matching TRBD1. Germline CDR1 reads SGHTA; CDR2 reads FQGNSA. The CDR3 has 16 residues. V was pared by 3 bases and J by 1 base, with 6 bases of the junction left unmatched.

The chain has TRBV5-1 and TRBJ2-7, with D perhaps matching TRBD2 (6 bases). Trimming stripped 4 bases from V and 6 bases from J, with 17 bases between. The CDR3 has 14 amino acids. The germline CDR1 and CDR2 sequences are SGHRS and YFSETQ. The CDR3 DNA reads as TGCGCCAGCAGCCCAGGACTACTAAGGACCGAGCAGTACTTC. Protein: CASSPGLLRTEQYF.

V and J are TRBV7-2 and TRBJ2-7; 12 bases map to TRBD1. Germline V gene sequence: CDR1 SGHTA, CDR2 FQGNSA. The CDR3 length is 15 residues. The junction had 8 bases not matched to a gene; V was cut back by 5 bases and J by 6 bases. The CDR3 reads CASSTQPGQGAEQYF. The CDR3 DNA sequence: TGTGCCAGCAGCACCCAGCCGGGACAGGGGGCCGAGCAGTACTTC.

The rearrangement uses TRBV18 and TRBJ1-2; maybe TRBD1 (6 bases). Germline values: CDR1 KGHSH, CDR2 LQKENI. V lost 3 bases and J 8 bases, leaving 16 bases between the germline ends. The CDR3 covers 14 residues. CDR3 DNA sequence: TGTGCCAGCTCACCCTTGGACAGTCGGTTAGGCTACACCTTC. Its protein product is CASSPLDSRLGYTF.

The CDR3 DNA follows: TGTGCCAGCAGCTTAGATCAGTACTCACCCCTCCACTTT. This gives the protein CASSLDQYSPLHF. The V call is TRBV7-9, the J call TRBJ1-6; D unclear. The germline V gene encodes CDR1 SEHNR and CDR2 FQNEAQ (reference sequence). The CDR3 loop spans 13 amino acids. V was pared by 1 base and J by 10 bases, with 8 bases between.

The chain couples TRBV19 to TRBJ1-1; 8 bases match TRBD1. Germline CDR1 is LNHDA and CDR2 is SQIVND (reference sequence). This CDR3 has 13 residues. V gave up 3 bases and J gave up 4 bases; unmatched junction bases: 1. The CDR3 region is CASSIDRGTEAFF. In nucleotides, the CDR3 is TGTGCCAGTAGTATTGACAGGGGCACTGAAGCTTTCTTT.

This clone has only a few counts. The gene calls are TRBV5-1 and TRBJ2-7, with 9 positions matching TRBD1. V lost 4 bases and J lost 5; bases outside the gene matches: 10. CDR1 and CDR2 (germline): SGHRS, YFSETQ. CDR3 length: 15 residues. In DNA form, the CDR3 reads TGCGCCAGCAGCCAAGGGGACAGGGAGGGTCACGAGCAGTACTTC. Protein: CASSQGDREGHEQYF.

This chain links TRBV5-6 with TRBJ2-7, with 7 bases that match TRBD1. This CDR3 has 15 amino acids. Germline-derived CDR1 and CDR2 are SGHDT and YYEEEE. The junction had 11 bases not matched to a gene; V was cut back by 4 bases and J by 4 bases. The CDR3 DNA is TGTGCCAGCAGCCACATCACGACAGGGTCATACGAGCAGTACTTC. This gives the protein CASSHITTGSYEQYF.